This record covers a single T cell receptor (beta chain). The record originates from a study of control samples from healthy donors and cancer patients. Assay: immunoSEQ multiplex PCR; the TCRdb copy retains only in-frame clones and omits some. The sample records 100,000 to 150,000 clones, approximately 94% being singletons. CDR1 and CDR2 (germline): MNHEY, SVGAGI. The CDR3 extends over 14 amino acids. V was trimmed by 2 bases and J by 1 base, leaving 8 bases between them. The clonotype comes from a man in his thirties or forties in good health. Input material: blood. This sequence joins TRBV6-5 and TRBJ1-1, with D uncertain. CDR3 region: CASSYPGQNTEAFF. The CDR3, as DNA: TGTGCCAGCAGTTACCCTGGCCAGAACACTGAAGCTTTCTTT.